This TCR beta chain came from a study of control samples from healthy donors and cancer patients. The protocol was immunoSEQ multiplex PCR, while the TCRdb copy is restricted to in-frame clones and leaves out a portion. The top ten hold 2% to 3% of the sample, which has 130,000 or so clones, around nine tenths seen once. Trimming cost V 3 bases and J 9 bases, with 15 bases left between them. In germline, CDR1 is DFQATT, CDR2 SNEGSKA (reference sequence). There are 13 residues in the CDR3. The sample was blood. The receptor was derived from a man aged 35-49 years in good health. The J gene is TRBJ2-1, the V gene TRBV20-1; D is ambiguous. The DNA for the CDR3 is TGCAGTGCTAGTGTCCCGGGTTCCGGTGAGCAGTTCTTC. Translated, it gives CSASVPGSGEQFF.